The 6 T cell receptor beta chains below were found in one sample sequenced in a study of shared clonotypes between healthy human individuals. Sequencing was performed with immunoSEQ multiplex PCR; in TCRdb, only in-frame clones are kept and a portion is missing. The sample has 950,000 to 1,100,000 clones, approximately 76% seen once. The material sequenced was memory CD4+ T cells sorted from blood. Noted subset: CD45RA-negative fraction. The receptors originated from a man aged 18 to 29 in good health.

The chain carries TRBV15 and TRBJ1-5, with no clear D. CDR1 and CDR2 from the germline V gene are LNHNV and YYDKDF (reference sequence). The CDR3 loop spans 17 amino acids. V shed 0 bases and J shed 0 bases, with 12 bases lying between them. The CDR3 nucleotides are TGTGCCACCAGCAGAGATAGGGCAGACTATAGCAATCAGCCCCAGCATTTT. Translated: CATSRDRADYSNQPQHF.

The CDR3 sequence is CASSGRLFAGGRSFLETQYF. The CDR3 DNA sequence: TGTGCCAGCAGCGGACGACTTTTTGCGGGGGGCCGGTCGTTTCTGGAGACCCAGTACTTC. The rearrangement joins TRBV5-4 to TRBJ2-5, with 8 bases that match TRBD2. The V and J ends lost 4 bases and 5 bases, in that order; junction bases with no gene match: 25. The CDR3 sequence is 20 residues long. Germline V gene lookup returns CDR1 SGHNT and CDR2 YYREEE (reference sequence).

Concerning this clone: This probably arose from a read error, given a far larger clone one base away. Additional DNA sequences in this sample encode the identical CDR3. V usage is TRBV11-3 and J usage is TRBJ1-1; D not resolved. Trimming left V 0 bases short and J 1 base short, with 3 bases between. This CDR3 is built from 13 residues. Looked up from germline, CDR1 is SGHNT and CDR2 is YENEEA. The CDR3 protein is CASSLEENTEAFF. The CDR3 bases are TGTGCCAGCAGCTTAGAGGAGAACACTGAAGCTTTCTTT.

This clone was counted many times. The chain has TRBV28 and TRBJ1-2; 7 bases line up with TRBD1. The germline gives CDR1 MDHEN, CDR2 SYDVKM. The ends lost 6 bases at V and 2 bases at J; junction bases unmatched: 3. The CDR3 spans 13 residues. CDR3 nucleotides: TGTGCCAGCAGATTACAGGGGAACTATGGCTACACCTTC. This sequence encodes CASRLQGNYGYTF.

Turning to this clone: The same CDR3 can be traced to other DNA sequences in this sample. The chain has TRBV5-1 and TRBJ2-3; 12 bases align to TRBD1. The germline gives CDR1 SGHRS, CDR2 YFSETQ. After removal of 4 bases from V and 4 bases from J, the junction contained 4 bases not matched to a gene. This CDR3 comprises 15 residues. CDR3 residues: CASSRDRGPADTQYF. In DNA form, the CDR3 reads TGCGCCAGCAGCAGGGACAGGGGGCCGGCAGATACGCAGTATTTT.

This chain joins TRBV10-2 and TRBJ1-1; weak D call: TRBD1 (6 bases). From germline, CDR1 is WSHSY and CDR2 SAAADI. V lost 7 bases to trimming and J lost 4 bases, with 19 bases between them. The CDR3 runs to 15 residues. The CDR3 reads CASINRDIAGTEAFF. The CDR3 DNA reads TGCGCCAGCATTAACCGGGACATTGCGGGCACTGAAGCTTTCTTT.